The 2 T cell receptor beta chains presented below share a single source sample, sequenced in a study of Ad26.COV2.S vaccination and SARS-CoV-2 variants. Produced via immunoSEQ multiplex PCR; TCRdb's table is partial and in-frame only. The sample has hundreds of thousands of clones, approximately 88% seen once. Treatment of the sample: roughly 20 received Ad26.COV2.S at low or high dose, single or two shots; roughly five received placebo; per-sample allocation not given. Repertoires come from day 63 after the first vaccine or placebo injection. Sequences were derived from peripheral blood, sampled in a trial of Ad26.COV2.S vaccine versus placebo. These receptors were collected from a person aged 18-65 years who received the Ad26.COV2.S COVID-19 vaccine or a placebo.

The rearrangement joins TRBV24-1 to TRBJ2-1, with TRBD1 matching over 8 bases. Per germline, CDR1 KGHDR and CDR2 SFDVKD. Losses at the gene ends were 9 bases for V and 8 bases for J; bases not matched to a gene: 14. CDR3 length equals 15 residues. This chain's CDR3 is CATGPGQAQRHEQFF. The CDR3 nucleotides are TGTGCCACCGGGCCGGGACAGGCCCAAAGACATGAGCAGTTCTTC.

A few counts support this clone. V usage is TRBV10-1 and J usage is TRBJ1-6; no firm D call. Deletions cut 2 bases from V and 10 bases from J, with 9 bases between. There are 13 residues in the CDR3. Germline-derived CDR1 and CDR2 are WNHNN and SYGVQD (reference sequence). The CDR3, as DNA: TGCGCCAGCAGTGAGGCATCGGAATCACCCCTCCACTTT. Its protein is CASSEASESPLHF.